This TCR beta chain was observed in a study of T cells in Graves' hyperthyroidism and ophthalmopathy. Amplification of TCR beta CDR3 regions was performed using RNA transcripts as template. HTBI primers drove first-round RT-PCR of the TCR CDR3. In TCRdb, the multiplex PCR reads were re-called with MiXCR into one record per CDR3 protein. This table holds almost 600,000 distinct CDR3 sequences, just over 45% found once. As regards this clonotype: At one boundary the junction diverges from the germline segment, which might be a read error.

This CDR3 has 13 amino acids. In germline, CDR1 is SGHRS, CDR2 YFSETQ. The clonotype was recovered from a woman under 30 with Graves' hyperthyroidism. The genes are TRBV5-1 and TRBJ2-7; tentative D call: TRBD2 (5 bases). Sequencing was carried out using peripheral blood or thyroid tissue (not recorded which). The CDR3 loop is CASSYRHTGELYF. The CDR3 DNA follows: TGCGCCAGCAGCTACCGTCACACCGGGGAGCTGTACTTC.